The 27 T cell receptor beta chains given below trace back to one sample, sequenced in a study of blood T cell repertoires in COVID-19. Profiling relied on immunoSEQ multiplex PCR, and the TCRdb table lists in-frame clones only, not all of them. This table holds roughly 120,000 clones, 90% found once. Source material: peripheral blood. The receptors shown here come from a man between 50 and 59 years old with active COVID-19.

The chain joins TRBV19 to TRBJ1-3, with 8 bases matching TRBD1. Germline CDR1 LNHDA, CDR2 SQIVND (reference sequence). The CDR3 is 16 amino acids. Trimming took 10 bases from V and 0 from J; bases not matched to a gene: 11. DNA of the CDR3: TGTGCCATAGGGACCGGACAGGGATACTCTGGAAACACCATATATTTT. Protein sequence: CAIGTGQGYSGNTIYF.

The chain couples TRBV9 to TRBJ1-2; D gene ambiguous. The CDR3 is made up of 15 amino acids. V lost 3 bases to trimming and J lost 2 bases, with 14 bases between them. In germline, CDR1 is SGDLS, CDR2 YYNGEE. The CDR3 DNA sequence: TGTGCCAGCAGCGCCCGTAGTCGGAGCAACTATGGCTACACCTTC. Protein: CASSARSRSNYGYTF.

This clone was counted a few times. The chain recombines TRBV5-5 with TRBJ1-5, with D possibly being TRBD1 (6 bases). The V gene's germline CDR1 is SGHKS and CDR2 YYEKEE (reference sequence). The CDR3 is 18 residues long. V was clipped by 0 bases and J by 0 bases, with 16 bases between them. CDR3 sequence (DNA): TGTGCCAGCAGCTTGGCCCCTAGGACAGCTTATAGCAATCAGCCCCAGCATTTT. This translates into CASSLAPRTAYSNQPQHF.

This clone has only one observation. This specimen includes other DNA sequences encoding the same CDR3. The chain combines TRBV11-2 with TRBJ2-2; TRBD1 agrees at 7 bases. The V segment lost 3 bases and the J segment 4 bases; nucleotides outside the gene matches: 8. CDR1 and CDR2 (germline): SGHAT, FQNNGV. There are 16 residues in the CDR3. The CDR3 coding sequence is TGTGCCAGCAGCTTCCGGACAGGTCGAGGCACCGGGGAGCTGTTTTTT. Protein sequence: CASSFRTGRGTGELFF.

Here the CDR3 reads CASSLDSRMNTEAFF. The CDR3 DNA reads TGCGCCAGCAGCTTGGACAGCCGCATGAACACTGAAGCTTTCTTT. The gene calls are TRBV5-1 and TRBJ1-1; no firm D call. Per the germline V gene, CDR1 is SGHRS and CDR2 is YFSETQ. The CDR3 has 15 amino acids. V gave up 0 bases and J gave up 0 bases, with 9 bases separating them.

The CDR3 bases are TGTGCCAGCAGTAACGACGGACAGGTCATCGGGTACGAGCAGTACGTC. Encoded protein: CASSNDGQVIGYEQYV. V usage is TRBV5-4 and J usage is TRBJ2-7; 7 bases align to TRBD1. The V gene's germline CDR1 is SGHNT and CDR2 YYREEE (reference sequence). The CDR3 totals 16 residues. Trimming at V came to 5 bases and at J to 4 bases, leaving 15 bases not matched to a gene.

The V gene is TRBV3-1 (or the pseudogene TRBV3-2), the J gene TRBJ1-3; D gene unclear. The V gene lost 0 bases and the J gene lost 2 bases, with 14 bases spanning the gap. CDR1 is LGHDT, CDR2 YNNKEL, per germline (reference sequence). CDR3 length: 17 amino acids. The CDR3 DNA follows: TGTGCCAGCAGCCAAGACGTATTGAGGAGACCTGGAAACACCATATATTTT. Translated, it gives CASSQDVLRRPGNTIYF.

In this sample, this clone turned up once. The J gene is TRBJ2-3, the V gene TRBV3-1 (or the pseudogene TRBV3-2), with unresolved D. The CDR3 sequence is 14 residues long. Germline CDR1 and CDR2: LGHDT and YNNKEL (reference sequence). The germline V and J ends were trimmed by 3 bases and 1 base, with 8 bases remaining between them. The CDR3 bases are TGTGCCAGCAGCCAGCGGAAAGGCACAGATACGCAGTATTTT. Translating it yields CASSQRKGTDTQYF.

CDR3 DNA sequence: TGTGCCAGCAGAAGGACGGGGGGGAATGGCTACACCTTC. Translating gives CASRRTGGNGYTF. The chain uses TRBV6-6 and TRBJ1-2; a weak D match, TRBD1 (5 bases). Germline V CDR1 and CDR2: MNHNY, SVGAGI (reference sequence). The length of the CDR3 is 13 residues. Deletions cut 6 bases from V and 6 bases from J, with 14 bases between.

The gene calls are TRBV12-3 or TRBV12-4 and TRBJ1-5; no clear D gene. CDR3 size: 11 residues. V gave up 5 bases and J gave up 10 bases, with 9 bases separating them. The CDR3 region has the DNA TGTGCCAGCAGTCGGGAGGGACCCCAGCATTTT. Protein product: CASSREGPQHF.

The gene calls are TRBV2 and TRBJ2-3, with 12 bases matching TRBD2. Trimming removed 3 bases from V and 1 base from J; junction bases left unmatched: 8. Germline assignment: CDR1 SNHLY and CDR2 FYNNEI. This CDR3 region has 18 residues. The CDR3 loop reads CASSDRLAGGHGTDTQYF. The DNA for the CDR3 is TGTGCCAGCAGTGATAGGCTAGCGGGAGGGCATGGCACAGATACGCAGTATTTT.

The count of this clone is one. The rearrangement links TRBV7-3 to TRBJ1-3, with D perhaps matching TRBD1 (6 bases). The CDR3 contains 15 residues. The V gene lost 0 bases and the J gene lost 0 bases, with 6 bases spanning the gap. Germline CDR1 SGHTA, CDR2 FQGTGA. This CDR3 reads CASSLTGGSGNTIYF. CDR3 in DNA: TGTGCCAGCAGCTTAACAGGGGGCTCTGGAAACACCATATATTTT.

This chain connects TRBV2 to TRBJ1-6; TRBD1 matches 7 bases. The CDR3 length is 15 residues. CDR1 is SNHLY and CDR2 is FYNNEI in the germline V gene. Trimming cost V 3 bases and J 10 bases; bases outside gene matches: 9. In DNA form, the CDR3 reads TGTGCCAGCAGTGACAGGGGACAGACTGTATCACCCCTCCACTTT. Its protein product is CASSDRGQTVSPLHF. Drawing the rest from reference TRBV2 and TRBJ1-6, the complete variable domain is EPEVTQTPSHQVTQMGQEVILRCVPISNHLYFYWYRQILGQKVEFLVSFYNNEISEKSEIFDDQFSVERPDGSNFTLKIRSTKLEDSAMYFCASSDRGQTVSPLHFGNGTRLTVT.

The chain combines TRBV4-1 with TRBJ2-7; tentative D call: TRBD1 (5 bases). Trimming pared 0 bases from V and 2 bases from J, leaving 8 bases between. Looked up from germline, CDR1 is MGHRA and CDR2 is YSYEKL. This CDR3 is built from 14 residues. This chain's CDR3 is CASSQERQPYEQYV. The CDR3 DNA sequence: TGCGCCAGCAGCCAAGAACGACAGCCCTACGAGCAGTACGTC.

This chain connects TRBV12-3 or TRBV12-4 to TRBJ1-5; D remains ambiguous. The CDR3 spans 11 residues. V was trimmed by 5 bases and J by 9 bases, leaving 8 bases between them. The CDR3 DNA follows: TGTGCCAGCAGTGCCAGCGGGCCCCAGCATTTT. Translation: CASSASGPQHF.

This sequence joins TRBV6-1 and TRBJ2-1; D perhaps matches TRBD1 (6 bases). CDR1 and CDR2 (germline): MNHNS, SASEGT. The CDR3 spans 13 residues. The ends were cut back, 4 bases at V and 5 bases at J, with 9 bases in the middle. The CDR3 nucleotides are TGTGCCAGCAGTGGGACAGTGGACAATGAGCAGTTCTTC. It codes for CASSGTVDNEQFF.

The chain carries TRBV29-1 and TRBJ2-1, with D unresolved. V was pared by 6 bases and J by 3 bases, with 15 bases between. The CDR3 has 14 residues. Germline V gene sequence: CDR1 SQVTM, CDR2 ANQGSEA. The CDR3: CSVLRVAGYNEQFF. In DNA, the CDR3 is TGCAGCGTGCTGCGTGTGGCAGGCTACAATGAGCAGTTCTTC.

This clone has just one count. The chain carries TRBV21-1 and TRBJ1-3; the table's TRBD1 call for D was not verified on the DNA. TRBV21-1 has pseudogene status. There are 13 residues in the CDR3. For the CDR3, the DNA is TGTGCCAGCCCAAGCAGGGCTGGAAACACCATATATTTT. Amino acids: CASPSRAGNTIYF.

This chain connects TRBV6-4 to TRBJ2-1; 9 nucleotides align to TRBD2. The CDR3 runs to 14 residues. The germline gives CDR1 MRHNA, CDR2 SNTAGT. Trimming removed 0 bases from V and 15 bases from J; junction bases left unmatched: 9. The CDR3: CASSDSALAGRVFF. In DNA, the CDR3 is TGTGCCAGCAGTGACTCTGCGCTAGCGGGGCGGGTGTTCTTC.

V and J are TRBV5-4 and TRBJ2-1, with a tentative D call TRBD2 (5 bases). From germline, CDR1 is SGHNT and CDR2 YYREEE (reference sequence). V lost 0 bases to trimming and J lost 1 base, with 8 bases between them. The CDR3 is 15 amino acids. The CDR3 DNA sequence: TGTGCCAGCAGCTTGGAACGGGGTTCCTACAATGAGCAGTTCTTC. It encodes CASSLERGSYNEQFF.

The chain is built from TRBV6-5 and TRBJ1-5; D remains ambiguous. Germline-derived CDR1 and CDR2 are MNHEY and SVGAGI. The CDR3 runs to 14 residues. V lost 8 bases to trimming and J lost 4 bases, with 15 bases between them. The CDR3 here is CASLFSGLNQPQHF. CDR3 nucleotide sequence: TGTGCCAGCCTGTTCTCAGGACTAAATCAGCCCCAGCATTTT.

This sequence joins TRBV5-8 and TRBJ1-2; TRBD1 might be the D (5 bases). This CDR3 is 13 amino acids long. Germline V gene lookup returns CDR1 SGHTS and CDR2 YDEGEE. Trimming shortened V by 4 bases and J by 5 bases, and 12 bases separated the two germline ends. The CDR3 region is CASSLRVTYGYTF. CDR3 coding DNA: TGTGCCAGCAGCCTCAGGGTAACATATGGCTACACCTTC.

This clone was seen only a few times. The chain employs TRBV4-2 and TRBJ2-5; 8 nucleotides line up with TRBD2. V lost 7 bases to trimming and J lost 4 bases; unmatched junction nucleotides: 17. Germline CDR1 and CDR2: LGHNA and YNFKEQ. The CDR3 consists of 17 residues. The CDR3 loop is CASTRGVGLGAGETQYF. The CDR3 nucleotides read TGTGCCAGCACCCGGGGGGTGGGACTAGGCGCGGGAGAGACCCAGTACTTC.

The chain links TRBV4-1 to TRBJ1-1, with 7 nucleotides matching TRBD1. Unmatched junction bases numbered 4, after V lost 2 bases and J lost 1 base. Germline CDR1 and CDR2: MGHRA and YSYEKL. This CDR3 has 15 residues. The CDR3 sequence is CASSQSGTENTEAFF. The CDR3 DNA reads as TGCGCCAGCAGCCAATCCGGGACAGAGAACACTGAAGCTTTCTTT.

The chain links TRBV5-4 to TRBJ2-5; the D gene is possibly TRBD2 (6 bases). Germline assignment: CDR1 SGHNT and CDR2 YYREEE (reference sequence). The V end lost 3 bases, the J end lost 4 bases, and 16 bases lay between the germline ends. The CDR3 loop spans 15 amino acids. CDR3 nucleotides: TGTGCCAGCAGCTCCCAGGGAGGTCAAGGAGAGACCCAGTACTTC. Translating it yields CASSSQGGQGETQYF.

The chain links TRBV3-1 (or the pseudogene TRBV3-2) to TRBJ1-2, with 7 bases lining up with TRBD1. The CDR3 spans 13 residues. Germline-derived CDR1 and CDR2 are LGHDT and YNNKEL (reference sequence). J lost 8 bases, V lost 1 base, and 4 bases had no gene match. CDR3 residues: CASSQVRQGGYTF. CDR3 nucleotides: TGTGCCAGCAGCCAAGTAAGACAGGGCGGCTACACCTTC.

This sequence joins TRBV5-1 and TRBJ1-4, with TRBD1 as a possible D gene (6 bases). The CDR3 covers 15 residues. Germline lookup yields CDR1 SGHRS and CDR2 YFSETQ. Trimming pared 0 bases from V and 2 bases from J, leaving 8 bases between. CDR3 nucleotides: TGCGCCAGCAGCTTGGCTGGACAGACTAATGAAAAACTGTTTTTT. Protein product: CASSLAGQTNEKLFF. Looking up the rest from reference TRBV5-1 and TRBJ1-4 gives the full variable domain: KAGVTQTPRYLIKTRGQQVTLSCSPISGHRSVSWYQQTPGQGLQFLFEYFSETQRNKGNFPGRFSGRQFSNSRSEMNVSTLELGDSALYLCASSLAGQTNEKLFFGSGTQLSVL.